The rows below give T cell receptor beta chains drawn from one sample of a study of PD-1 blockade in classical Hodgkin lymphoma. Libraries were prepared by immunoSEQ multiplex PCR; TCRdb keeps only in-frame clonotypes and omits some of them. Of under 45,000 clones in the sample, 55% to 70% were seen once. The sample in question was peripheral blood mononuclear cells (PBMCs), obtained before the fourth cycle of nivolumab. Receptors were obtained from a human donor with classical Hodgkin lymphoma. The CDR3 runs from the conserved cysteine through the conserved F or W. Each record gives: V gene, CDR3 length, J gene, CDR3 protein.

TRBV5-1	14	TRBJ2-7	CASSSGTLSYEQYF
TRBV9	16	TRBJ1-2	CASSPLSGRFSYGYTF
TRBV19	18	TRBJ2-3	CASSMSTGQGAESDTQYF
TRBV13	13	TRBJ1-4	CASSLGRDEKLFF
TRBV7-9	14	TRBJ2-2	CASSPRLMSGELFF
TRBV27	15	TRBJ1-6	CASSFTWSYNSPLHF
TRBV6-5	13	TRBJ1-2	CASSYSQDYGYTF
TRBV28	14	TRBJ1-5	CASSLSWGNQPQHF
TRBV4-3	16	TRBJ1-2	CASSWDTQNSNYGYTF
TRBV7-9	16	TRBJ1-2	CASTDSRTGAHYGYTF
TRBV27	14	TRBJ2-5	CASSLLTDQETQYF
TRBV7-9	14	TRBJ1-1	CASSLGPSNTEAFF
TRBV2	15	TRBJ2-5	CASLGLAGGRETQYF
TRBV25-1	16	TRBJ2-2	CASSESDRYRSGELFF
TRBV12-5	17	TRBJ2-1	CASGTDITGGHYNEQFF